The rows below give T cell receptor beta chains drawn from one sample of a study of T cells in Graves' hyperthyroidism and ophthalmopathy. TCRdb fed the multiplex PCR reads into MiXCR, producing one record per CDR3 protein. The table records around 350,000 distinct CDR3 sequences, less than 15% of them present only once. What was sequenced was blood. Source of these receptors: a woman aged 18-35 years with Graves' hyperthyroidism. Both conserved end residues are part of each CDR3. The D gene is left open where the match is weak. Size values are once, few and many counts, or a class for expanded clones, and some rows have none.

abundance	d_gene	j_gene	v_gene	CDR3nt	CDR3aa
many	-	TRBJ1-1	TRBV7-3	TGTGCCAGCAGTGCCCAGGGCCTGAACACTGAAGCTTTCTTT	CASSAQGLNTEAFF
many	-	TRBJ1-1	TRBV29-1	TGCAGCGTTGTACCGCATGGCAGGGTACTCGCATGGACTGAAGCTTTCTTT	CSVVPHGRVLAWTEAFF
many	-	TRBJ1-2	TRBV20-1	TGCAGTGCTCGGGACTGGAGTAACTATGGCTACACCTTC	CSARDWSNYGYTF
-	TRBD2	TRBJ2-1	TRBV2	TGTGCCAGCAGTGAAAGGGGGACTAGCGGGTACAATGAGCAGTTCTTC	CASSERGTSGYNEQFF
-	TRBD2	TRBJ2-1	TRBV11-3	TGTGCCAGCAGCTTGGGGGGGTTTCAGAATGAGCAGTTCTTC	CASSLGGFQNEQFF
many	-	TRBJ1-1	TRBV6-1	TGTGCCAGCAGTTCCGGGGCAGCGAACACTGAAGCTTTCTTT	CASSSGAANTEAFF
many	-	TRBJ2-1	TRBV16	TGTGCCAGCAGCCAATTGGATGGGAATGAGCAGTTCTTC	CASSQLDGNEQFF
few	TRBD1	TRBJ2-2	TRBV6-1	TGTGCCAGTAAACAGGGGGTTAACACCGGGGAGCTGTTTTTT	CASKQGVNTGELFF
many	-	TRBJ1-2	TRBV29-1	TGCAGCGTTGTAGCCAGATATAACTATGGCTACACCTTC	CSVVARYNYGYTF
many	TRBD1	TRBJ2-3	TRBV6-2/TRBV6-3	TGTGCCACCCAGCCCGGACAGGTCCAGTGGGGAGATACGCAGTATTTT	CATQPGQVQWGDTQYF
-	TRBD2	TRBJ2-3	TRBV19	TGTGCCACCGGGGGGAGGAATTCGGATACGCAGTATTTT	CATGGRNSDTQYF
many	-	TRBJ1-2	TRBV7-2	TGTGCCAGCAGCCTTCCCCCCGCCTATGGCTACACCTTC	CASSLPPAYGYTF
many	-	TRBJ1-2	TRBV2	TGTGCCAGCAGCCGCGACCGCGGCTACACCTTC	CASSRDRGYTF
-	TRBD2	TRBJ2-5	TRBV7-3	TGTGCCAGCAGGGGGGCTGTTTATGGACTAGCGACGGAGACCCAGTACTTC	CASRGAVYGLATETQYF
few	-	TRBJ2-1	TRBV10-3	TGTGCCATCAGTGAAGAGGGGACGCCTCAGTTCTTC	CAISEEGTPQFF
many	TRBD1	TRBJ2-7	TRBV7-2	TGTGCCAGCAGCTCCACAGGGGGCGCGGGGGAGCAGTACTTC	CASSSTGGAGEQYF
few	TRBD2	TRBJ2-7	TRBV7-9	TGTGCCAGCAGCTTAGGGAGCGGGGAGAGCCCCTACGAGCAGTACTTC	CASSLGSGESPYEQYF
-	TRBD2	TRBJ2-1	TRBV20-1	TGCAGTGCTCCTTTAGCGGGAGGGGCTAATGAGCAGTTCTTC	CSAPLAGGANEQFF
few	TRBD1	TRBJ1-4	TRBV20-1	TGCAGTGCTAGAGATTTGGACAGGCATGTTGCAACTAATGAAAAACTGTTTTTT	CSARDLDRHVATNEKLFF
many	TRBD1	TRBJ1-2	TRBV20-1	TGCAGTGCTAGAGATTTTAGGGACAGGGAAGACCGCTATGGCTACACCTTC	CSARDFRDREDRYGYTF
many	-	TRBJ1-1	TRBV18	TGTGCCAGCTCACCACCCGGTGGGGGTTTGGACACTGAAGCTTTCTTT	CASSPPGGGLDTEAFF
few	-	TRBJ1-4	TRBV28	TGTGCCAGCAGTATCCCAGGGGCCGGTAATGAAAAACTGTTTTTT	CASSIPGAGNEKLFF
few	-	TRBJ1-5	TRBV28	TGTGCCAGCAGTTTATTAGGGGTTAGCAATCAGCCCCAGCATTTT	CASSLLGVSNQPQHF
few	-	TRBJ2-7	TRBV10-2	TGCGCCAGTCGATTTCTTATGACAGGACAGTACGAGCAGTACTTC	CASRFLMTGQYEQYF
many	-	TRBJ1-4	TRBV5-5	TGTGCCAGCAGCTTGGGGCCGGGGGCAACTAATGAAAAACTGTTTTTT	CASSLGPGATNEKLFF
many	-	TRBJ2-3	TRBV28	TGTGCCAGCAGCCCTCACGACAGGACAGATACGCAGTATTTT	CASSPHDRTDTQYF
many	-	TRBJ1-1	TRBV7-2	TGTGCCAGCAGCTTGGCCGGACGGGGGGGCCGCACTGAAGCTTTCTTT	CASSLAGRGGRTEAFF
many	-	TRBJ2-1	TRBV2	TGTGCCAGCAGTGAGGGTAGCTGGGACAATGAGCAGTTCTTC	CASSEGSWDNEQFF
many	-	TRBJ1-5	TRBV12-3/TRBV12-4	TGTGCCAGCAGCTTTACACCTGATCAGCCCCAGCATTTT	CASSFTPDQPQHF
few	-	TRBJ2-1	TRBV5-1	TGCACCAGCAGCTTGGCGACCAGCAACAATGAGCAGTTCTTC	CTSSLATSNNEQFF
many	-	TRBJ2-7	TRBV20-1	TGCAGTGCTAGTGGGGCCTTCTCCTACGAGCAGTACTTC	CSASGAFSYEQYF
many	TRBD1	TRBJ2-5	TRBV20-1	TGCAGTGCTCCCCAGGCTGGACAGGGAACCAGAGAGACCCAGTACTTC	CSAPQAGQGTRETQYF
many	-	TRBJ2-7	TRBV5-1	TGCGCCAGCAGCTTGGCTGGGTACGAGTCCGCCTACGAGCAGTACTTC	CASSLAGYESAYEQYF
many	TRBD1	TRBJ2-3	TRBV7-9	TGTGCCAGCATCCCCTTAGCAGGGGGTGTCACAGATACGCAGTATTTT	CASIPLAGGVTDTQYF
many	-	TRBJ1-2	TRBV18	TGTGCCAGCTCACCTAGGGACATCGATTTCAATGGCTACACCTTC	CASSPRDIDFNGYTF
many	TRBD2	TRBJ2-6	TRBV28	TGTGCCAGCAGTTTAACGCTCGGGGGGGGTGACTCTGGGGCCAACGTCCTGACTTTC	CASSLTLGGGDSGANVLTF
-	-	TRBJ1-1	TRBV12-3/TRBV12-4	TGTGCCAGCAGTCAACTTAGCACTGAAGCTTTCTTT	CASSQLSTEAFF
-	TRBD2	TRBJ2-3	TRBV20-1	TGCAGTGCTAGATCGCTAGCGGGACCGACAGATACGCAGTATTTT	CSARSLAGPTDTQYF
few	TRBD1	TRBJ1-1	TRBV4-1	TGCGCCAGCAGCCTACCTACAGGGGGCCAAACTGAAGCTTTCTTT	CASSLPTGGQTEAFF
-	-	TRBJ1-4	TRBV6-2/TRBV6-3	TGTGCCAGCATTGAGAGACTTGCAACTAATGAAAAACTGTTTTTT	CASIERLATNEKLFF
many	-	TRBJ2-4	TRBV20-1	TGCAGTGCCGCTGGAAGTCAGTACTTC	CSAAGSQYF
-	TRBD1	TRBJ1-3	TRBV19	TGTGCCACCGGGACAGGGGTCGGAAACACCATATATTTT	CATGTGVGNTIYF
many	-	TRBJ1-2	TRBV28	TGTGCCAGCAGTCCAGGACGTCTAACAAACTATGGCTACACCTTC	CASSPGRLTNYGYTF
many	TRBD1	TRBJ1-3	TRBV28	TGTGCCAGCAGTCCACGGACAGGCACTGGAAACACCATATATTTT	CASSPRTGTGNTIYF
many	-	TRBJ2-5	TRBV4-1	TGCGCCAGCAGCCAAGAGGAGGGGCGAGAGACCCAGTACTTC	CASSQEEGRETQYF
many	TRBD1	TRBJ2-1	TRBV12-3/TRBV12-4	TGTGCCAGCAGTAAGGGACAGGGAGATGATTGGAATGAGCAGTTCTTC	CASSKGQGDDWNEQFF
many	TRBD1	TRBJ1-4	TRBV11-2	TGTGCCAGCAGCTCCTCCGACAGGGGGGGTCGAAAACTGTTTTTT	CASSSSDRGGRKLFF
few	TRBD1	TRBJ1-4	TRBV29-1	TGCAGCGTTGCGAACAGGGGAGGGGAAAAACTGTTTTTT	CSVANRGGEKLFF
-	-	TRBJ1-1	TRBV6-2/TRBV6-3	TGTGCCAGCAGTTACCCGACAAAGGGGCGTACTGAAGCTTTCTTT	CASSYPTKGRTEAFF
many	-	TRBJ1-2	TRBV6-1	TGTGCCAGCAGCGGGGAAGCTAACTATGGCTACACCTTC	CASSGEANYGYTF
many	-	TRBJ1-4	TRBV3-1	TGTGCCAGCAGCCAAGCACAAGTACTGTTTTTT	CASSQAQVLFF
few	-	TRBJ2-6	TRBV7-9	TGTGCCAGCAGCTTGACGGCGTCGGATGGGGCCAACGTCCTGACTTTC	CASSLTASDGANVLTF